Given below is one TCR beta chain in context. What antigen it recognizes has not been identified. Per-base qualities were not stored, and no clone one base away is much larger. Relative to germline, V is missing 5 bases and J is missing 6 bases, with 9 bases of the junction outside any gene match. From its cysteine to its phenylalanine, the CDR3 spans 15 amino acids. CDR3 DNA only is kept here, 45 bases in frame from base 1. Per the germline V gene (reference sequence), LNHDA is the CDR1 and SQIVND is the CDR2. The immunoSEQ Assay, a bias-controlled multiplex PCR, was used to amplify TCRbeta CDR3 regions from genomic DNA. The authors' analysis ran thus. The number of nucleated cells in each sample was estimated from the amplification of reference gene primers within the assay. To quantify the absolute abundance of each unique TCRbeta CDR3 rearrangement, sequence reads were collapsed and filtered. Productive Simpson clonality was computed per sample as the square root of Simpson's diversity index over productive rearrangements. The immuneACCESS repertoire file appears here via TCRdb, limited to in-frame rearrangements. These files lack a portion of the clones; in checked studies, under half of the deficit traces to unresolved V genes, and the cause of the others is not known. V, J and clone size were drawn from that table, and D and trimming were deduced from the DNA. This sample has approximately 440,000 clones in its table, and roughly 90% of those were observed once. 0.7% of the sample lies in the top ten.

Participants in the prospective study were enrolled through a virtual design, were aged roughly 18 to 95 years, and lived in approximately 25 United States geographic areas. Cohort assignment in the prospective study relied on participant-reported clinical history from a screening survey and a study questionnaire. Recovered participants in ImmuneRACE Cohort 3 were defined by two consecutive negative NP/OP PCR tests, clearance by a healthcare professional, or resolution of symptoms. In the prospective study, whole blood, serum and a nasopharyngeal or oropharyngeal swab were collected from each participant by mobile phlebotomists. Over a roughly two-month period, participants in the prospective study had the option of providing additional blood draws and questionnaires. Before DNA extraction, prospective study blood samples were shipped either frozen or at room temperature. This specimen belongs to a study of blood T cell repertoires in COVID-19 (dated by TCRdb to 2020 to 2021). About the investigation overall: Samples covering the acute and convalescent phases of COVID-19 were provided by collaborators in the United States, Italy and Spain. The prospective study material was composed of cDNA or gDNA derived from T cells, B-cell-depleted T cells, or PBMCs. Deeply sampled blood TCRbeta repertoires from subjects exposed to, actively infected with, or recovered from COVID-19 were included in the dataset. A freely available public database, intended as a resource for researchers studying the immune response to SARS-CoV-2, is where the repertoires were released. Samples came from the ongoing ImmuneRACE study (first 160 participants) plus 1,254 subjects from 6 global collaborators. Sample metadata almost always included a de-identified subject ID, COVID-19 status, age in years and sex. Where available, HLA class I and class II types were taken from metadata supplied by the sample provider and were not determined by assay-based typing. Findings and caveats that apply to the study as a whole: The quantity of clinical and demographic metadata differed by source and by participant and was supplied without curation.

Sample: PBMCs or T cells enriched from blood (not recorded which). The chain links TRBV19 with TRBJ1-5, and 8 bases in between align with TRBD1. The sequence came from a woman between 18 and 30 years old who had recovered from COVID-19. The CDR3 corresponds to CASSPGQALSQPQHF. The nucleotides are TGTGCCAGTAGTCCGGGACAGGCCCTTTCTCAGCCCCAGCATTTT. The reference TRBV19 and TRBJ1-5 proteins fill in what lies around the CDR3, so the full variable domain reads DGGITQSPKYLFRKEGQNVTLSCEQNLNHDAMYWYRQDPGQGLRLIYYSQIVNDFQKGDIAEGYSVSREKKESFPLTVTSAQKNPTAFYLCASSPGQALSQPQHFGDGTRLSIL.